What follows are 17 T cell receptor beta chains derived from one specimen sequenced in a study of T cell repertoires in cytomegalovirus infection. The antigens for these receptors are not known. A single record per CDR3 protein comes from TCRdb applying MiXCR to the reads. The table records approximately 500,000 distinct CDR3 sequences, roughly 34% of them present only once. The sample in question was cultured PBMCs, obtained from culture after CMV antigen stimulation. The receptors here all came from a human donor in good health (CMV status not recorded). Some clones in this sample may be carry-over from other donors' samples.

This clonotype was detected ten times or more. This chain links TRBV7-8 with TRBJ2-1, with TRBD2 identical over 11 bases. This CDR3 contains 15 residues. CDR1 and CDR2 (germline): SGHVS, FQNEAQ. The ends lost 4 bases at V and 7 bases at J; junction bases unmatched: 6. For the CDR3, the DNA is TGTGCCAGCAGCTCTACTAGCGGGAGTTCGAATGAGCAGTTCTTC. Its protein is CASSSTSGSSNEQFF.

The chain is built from TRBV19 and TRBJ2-3; 8 positions match TRBD1. Germline V CDR1 and CDR2: LNHDA, SQIVND (reference sequence). The V and J ends lost 1 base and 2 bases, in that order; junction bases with no gene match: 2. The CDR3 loop spans 15 amino acids. The CDR3 loop is CASSIVGQVTDTQYF. In DNA, the CDR3 is TGTGCCAGTAGTATAGTGGGACAGGTCACAGATACGCAGTATTTT. Complete variable domain (other parts from reference TRBV19 and TRBJ2-3): DGGITQSPKYLFRKEGQNVTLSCEQNLNHDAMYWYRQDPGQGLRLIYYSQIVNDFQKGDIAEGYSVSREKKESFPLTVTSAQKNPTAFYLCASSIVGQVTDTQYFGPGTRLTVL.

This chain joins TRBV7-2 and TRBJ1-2; 8 nucleotides align to TRBD1. J gave up 2 bases and V 5 bases, and 7 bases lay outside the gene matches. This CDR3 is built from 15 residues. CDR1 SGHTA and CDR2 FQGNSA come from the germline V gene. The CDR3 loop reads CASSPSGTGNYGYTF. CDR3 in DNA: TGTGCCAGCAGCCCCTCCGGGACAGGAAACTATGGCTACACCTTC.

V gene TRBV6-2 or TRBV6-3 combines with J gene TRBJ2-1, with D possibly TRBD1 on 6 matching bases. The CDR3 length is 15 residues. The germline V gene encodes CDR1 MNHEY and CDR2 SVGEGT. Trimming removed 6 bases at V and 0 bases at J, with 12 bases between. CDR3 sequence reads: CASSFNRDSYNEQFF. The CDR3 coding sequence is TGTGCCAGCAGCTTCAACAGGGACTCCTACAATGAGCAGTTCTTC.

This chain uses TRBV7-9 with TRBJ1-6, with 7 bases identical to TRBD1. The germline gives CDR1 SEHNR, CDR2 FQNEAQ (reference sequence). The CDR3 totals 15 residues. V shed 0 bases and J 10 bases; nucleotides not matched to a gene: 6. The CDR3 coding sequence is TGTGCCAGCAGCTTAGCCGCAGGGGGAACGTCACCCCTCCACTTT. Translating it yields CASSLAAGGTSPLHF.

V usage is TRBV7-9 and J usage is TRBJ1-1; D not certain. The CDR3 contains 13 residues. Deletions cut 1 base from V and 4 bases from J, with 7 bases between. Per germline, CDR1 SEHNR and CDR2 FQNEAQ (reference sequence). The CDR3 DNA is TGTGCCAGCAGCTTAGAGGCCCGCACTGAAGCTTTCTTT. Its translation is CASSLEARTEAFF.

The chain couples TRBV20-1 to TRBJ1-2; weak D call: TRBD1 (6 bases). Germline CDR1 reads DFQATT; CDR2 reads SNEGSKA (reference sequence). With 6 bases removed from V and 4 bases from J, the gap between germline ends came to 12 bases. The CDR3 runs 12 residues. The CDR3 DNA reads TGCAGTGCCCTACAGGGTTTCTATGGCTACACCTTC. Translation: CSALQGFYGYTF.

The J gene is TRBJ2-3, the V gene TRBV4-2, with TRBD2 matching 13 bases. The CDR3 totals 18 residues. The germline CDR1 and CDR2 sequences are LGHNA and YNFKEQ. The ends lost 4 bases at V and 4 bases at J; junction bases unmatched: 11. Written as DNA, the CDR3 is TGTGCCAGCAGCCCCTATTATGGACTAGCGGGAGAATCAGATACGCAGTATTTT. It translates to CASSPYYGLAGESDTQYF.

This clonotype was seen more than once but under ten times. The CDR3 coding sequence is TGTGCCAGCAGAGCCTACTTAGGTCCTGCGGGGATCCCGAACACTGAAGCTTTCTTT. Amino acid sequence: CASRAYLGPAGIPNTEAFF. This sequence joins TRBV27 and TRBJ1-1; no clear D gene. Germline V lookup: CDR1 MNHEY, CDR2 SMNVEV (reference sequence). There are 19 residues in the CDR3. V was trimmed by 6 bases and J by 1 base, leaving 27 bases between them.

This clonotype has more than one count but fewer than ten. The V gene is TRBV19, the J gene TRBJ2-1, with TRBD2 matching over 7 bases. CDR1 and CDR2 (germline): LNHDA, SQIVND (reference sequence). Trimming at V came to 4 bases and at J to 4 bases, leaving 4 bases not matched to a gene. The CDR3 spans 14 residues. CDR3 region: CASSTTSRYNEQFF. CDR3 sequence (DNA): TGTGCCAGTAGTACGACTAGCAGATACAATGAGCAGTTCTTC.

This clonotype occurred a few times. The genes are TRBV4-1 and TRBJ2-3; possible D gene TRBD1, 5 bases. Trimming shortened V by 0 bases and J by 11 bases, and 9 bases separated the two germline ends. Germline loops: CDR1 MGHRA, CDR2 YSYEKL. The CDR3 runs to 12 residues. In nucleotides, the CDR3 is TGCGCCAGCAGCCAAGAAGGGCAGGGGCAGTATTTT. It translates to CASSQEGQGQYF.

This clonotype was counted between two and nine times. The genes are TRBV27 and TRBJ2-7; D possibly corresponds to TRBD2 (5 bases). This CDR3 is 13 amino acids long. Germline CDR1 reads MNHEY; CDR2 reads SMNVEV (reference sequence). V lost 3 bases and J lost 3, with 9 bases in between. The CDR3 loop reads CASSFGENYEQYV. CDR3 coding DNA: TGTGCCAGCAGTTTCGGGGAAAACTACGAGCAGTACGTC.

The chain couples TRBV18 to TRBJ2-2; D unresolved. This CDR3 has 16 amino acids. Trimming stripped 2 bases from V and 6 bases from J, with 16 bases between. Germline V CDR1 and CDR2: KGHSH, LQKENI. The CDR3 bases are TGTGCCAGCTCACCAGATTCCCGATCCTGGTCCGGGGAGCTGTTTTTT. Translation gives CASSPDSRSWSGELFF. The whole variable domain, remainder taken from reference TRBV18 and TRBJ2-2, is NAGVMQNPRHLVRRRGQEARLRCSPMKGHSHVYWYRQLPEEGLKFMVYLQKENIIDESGMPKERFSAEFPKEGPSILRIQQVVRGDSAAYFCASSPDSRSWSGELFFGEGSRLTVL.

Only a few counts were recorded for this clonotype. The J gene is TRBJ2-3, the V gene TRBV19, with no clear D. Trimming removed 3 bases from V and 3 bases from J, with 10 bases in between. CDR1 is LNHDA, CDR2 SQIVND, per germline (reference sequence). The CDR3 contains 14 residues. The CDR3 protein is CASSIVQQTDTQYF. The CDR3 nucleotides are TGTGCCAGTAGTATCGTCCAGCAGACAGATACGCAGTATTTT.

J is TRBJ2-5 and V is TRBV7-2; possibly TRBD2 for D (6 bases). Trimming took 5 bases from V and 5 from J, leaving 12 bases between them. In germline, CDR1 is SGHTA, CDR2 FQGNSA. The CDR3 consists of 13 residues. The DNA of the CDR3 is TGTGCCAGCAGCCTCGGAGGGATCGAGACCCAGTACTTC. This translates into CASSLGGIETQYF.

This clonotype was detected ten times or more. The genes are TRBV7-6 and TRBJ1-1; weak D call: TRBD1 (5 bases). The CDR3 is made up of 13 amino acids. Germline assignment: CDR1 SGHVS and CDR2 FNYEAQ. V was shortened by 5 bases and J by 5 bases, with 12 bases between the two germline ends. CDR3 in amino acids: CASSEGWGTEAFF. For the CDR3, the DNA is TGTGCCAGCAGCGAAGGGTGGGGGACTGAAGCTTTCTTT.

This clonotype has only a few counts. The chain recombines TRBV7-2 with TRBJ1-4; D unresolved. Trimming removed 3 bases from V and 3 bases from J, with 11 bases in between. CDR1 and CDR2 from the germline V gene are SGHTA and FQGNSA. The CDR3 is 15 amino acids. The CDR3 DNA sequence: TGTGCCAGCAGCTTCGATCCTTTCCCTAATGAAAAACTGTTTTTT. This sequence encodes CASSFDPFPNEKLFF.